These T cell receptor beta chains were read from a single sample in a study of blood T cell repertoires in COVID-19. Assay: immunoSEQ multiplex PCR; the TCRdb copy retains only in-frame clones and omits some. The sample has about 170,000 clones, about 88% seen once. Sequenced: PBMCs or T cells enriched from blood (not recorded which). The receptors come from a woman aged 18 to 35 who had recovered from COVID-19. CDR3s include the opening cysteine and the closing phenylalanine or tryptophan. D genes are given only for firm matches. Clone sizes are given selectively: once, few, many, or a class where the clone is expanded.

j_call,v_call,d_call,clone_size,cdr3_aa,cdr3_nt
TRBJ2-7,TRBV29-1,.,.,CSVVEGRGLYEQYF,TGCAGCGTTGTCGAAGGCCGGGGGTTGTACGAGCAGTACTTC
TRBJ1-2,TRBV29-1,.,once,CSVEFPGVNYGYTF,TGCAGCGTTGAGTTCCCAGGGGTTAACTATGGCTACACCTTC
TRBJ2-1,TRBV4-3,TRBD2,few,CASSREGYNEQFF,TGCGCCAGCAGCCGGGAGGGATACAATGAGCAGTTCTTC
TRBJ2-1,TRBV13,TRBD2,.,CASSFLAGGLWNEQFF,TGTGCCAGCAGCTTCTTAGCGGGAGGGCTGTGGAATGAGCAGTTCTTC
TRBJ2-7,TRBV6-6,.,.,CASSNEPSYYEQYF,TGTGCCAGCAGCAACGAACCTAGCTATTACGAGCAGTACTTC
TRBJ2-1,TRBV5-6,TRBD2,once,CASSLVTSGLYNEQFF,TGTGCCAGCAGCTTGGTGACTAGCGGGTTATACAATGAGCAGTTCTTC
TRBJ2-2,TRBV28,.,.,CASSSRDSLTGELFF,TGTGCCAGCAGTTCACGGGACTCCCTCACCGGGGAGCTGTTTTTT
TRBJ2-2,TRBV2,TRBD1,.,CASSPPGQGPGELFF,TGTGCCAGCAGTCCACCGGGACAGGGTCCCGGGGAGCTGTTTTTT
TRBJ2-3,TRBV27,.,once,CASRRGSLSTDTQYF,TGTGCCAGCAGAAGGGGGAGCCTAAGCACAGATACGCAGTATTTT
TRBJ2-3,TRBV6-8,.,.,CASSSGPLDTQYF,TGTGCCAGCAGTTCGGGTCCTCTGGATACGCAGTATTTT
TRBJ2-1,TRBV5-1,.,.,CASSLTSAAVYNEQFF,TGCGCCAGCAGCTTGACCAGCGCGGCGGTCTACAATGAGCAGTTCTTC
TRBJ2-5,TRBV30,.,.,CAWGPSQETQYF,TGTGCCTGGGGACCGTCCCAAGAGACCCAGTACTTC
TRBJ1-3,TRBV9,.,.,CASSVNSRGAGRNTIYF,TGTGCCAGCAGCGTAAACTCCCGGGGGGCAGGGAGAAACACCATATATTTT
TRBJ1-4,TRBV19,.,.,CASSLFLVAGKEKLFF,TGTGCCAGTAGTCTGTTTTTAGTGGCAGGGAAAGAAAAACTGTTTTTT
TRBJ1-6,TRBV4-2,.,.,CASSQDRQGKKSPLHF,TGTGCCAGCAGCCAAGACCGCCAGGGAAAGAAATCACCCCTCCACTTT
TRBJ1-1,TRBV18,.,once,CASSPDSSYTEAFF,TGTGCCAGCTCACCAGACAGCTCCTACACTGAAGCTTTCTTT
TRBJ2-3,TRBV7-9,TRBD2,.,CASSILAGRTDTQYF,TGTGCCAGCAGCATACTAGCGGGTCGCACAGATACGCAGTATTTT
TRBJ2-5,TRBV28,TRBD1,.,CASSGTGRETQYF,TGTGCCAGCAGCGGGACAGGCAGAGAGACCCAGTACTTC
TRBJ1-6,TRBV19,TRBD1,few,CASRTGTGNSPLHF,TGTGCCAGTAGGACCGGGACAGGGAATTCACCCCTCCACTTT
TRBJ2-1,TRBV7-9,TRBD2,.,CASSLAGLAGDEQFF,TGTGCCAGCAGCTTAGCGGGACTAGCGGGAGATGAGCAGTTCTTC
TRBJ2-3,TRBV5-4,.,.,CASSLIGREDTQYF,TGTGCCAGCAGCTTGATAGGGAGAGAAGATACGCAGTATTTT
TRBJ1-5,TRBV3-1/TRBV3-2,.,once,CASSQASGGGQPQHF,TGTGCCAGCAGCCAAGCGAGCGGGGGAGGGCAGCCCCAGCATTTT
TRBJ2-5,TRBV27,.,.,CASSLGAFGANQETQYF,TGTGCCAGCAGTTTAGGAGCCTTTGGGGCCAATCAAGAGACCCAGTACTTC
TRBJ2-3,TRBV6-5,.,.,CASSYSGADTDTQYF,TGTGCCAGCAGTTACTCAGGGGCCGACACAGATACGCAGTATTTT
TRBJ2-7,TRBV6-5,TRBD1,.,CASSFRGQGEQYF,TGTGCCAGCAGCTTCAGGGGGCAGGGCGAGCAGTACTTC
TRBJ2-5,TRBV6-5,TRBD1,.,CASRGQFLETQYF,TGTGCCAGCAGGGGACAGTTCCTGGAGACCCAGTACTTC
TRBJ2-5,TRBV6-5,TRBD1,once,CASSYPARGETQYF,TGTGCCAGCAGTTACCCCGCCAGGGGGGAGACCCAGTACTTC
TRBJ2-7,TRBV25-1,.,.,CASSGSEAHNSYEQYF,TGTGCCAGCAGTGGGTCCGAGGCTCACAACTCCTACGAGCAGTACTTC
TRBJ1-1,TRBV30,.,.,CASTDRMNTEAFF,TGTGCCTCCACGGACAGAATGAACACTGAAGCTTTCTTT
TRBJ1-2,TRBV20-1,TRBD1,.,CSASHRGGYGYTF,TGCAGTGCTAGTCACAGGGGAGGCTATGGCTACACCTTC
TRBJ2-1,TRBV19,TRBD1,.,CASSLTGGHNEQFF,TGTGCCAGTAGTCTGACAGGGGGCCACAATGAGCAGTTCTTC
TRBJ2-7,TRBV5-5,TRBD1,.,CASSLGFTGGIYEQYF,TGTGCCAGCAGCTTGGGATTTACAGGGGGTATCTACGAGCAGTACTTC
TRBJ2-3,TRBV28,TRBD1,.,CASSLGQVRFTDTQYF,TGTGCCAGCAGTTTAGGACAGGTTCGATTCACAGATACGCAGTATTTT
TRBJ2-3,TRBV18,.,.,CASSPLRVDTQYF,TGTGCCAGCTCACCACTGAGGGTAGATACGCAGTATTTT
TRBJ1-4,TRBV28,.,few,CASSRHQNEKLFF,TGTGCCAGCAGTCGACATCAGAATGAAAAACTGTTTTTT
TRBJ2-1,TRBV6-6,TRBD2,.,CASSPGEGYNEQFF,TGTGCCAGCAGTCCCGGGGAGGGTTACAATGAGCAGTTCTTC
TRBJ1-1,TRBV7-9,.,.,CASSSTQNTEAFF,TGTGCCAGCAGCTCAACACAGAACACTGAAGCTTTCTTT
TRBJ2-2,TRBV19,TRBD1,.,CASSIQGASTGELFF,TGTGCCAGTAGTATACAGGGGGCCAGCACCGGGGAGCTGTTTTTT
TRBJ2-5,TRBV7-9,.,.,CASSRSPVRQETQYF,TGTGCCAGCAGCCGTTCCCCGGTCCGGCAAGAGACCCAGTACTTC
TRBJ1-5,TRBV18,.,.,CASSREPNQPQHF,TGTGCCAGCTCGCGAGAGCCGAATCAGCCCCAGCATTTT
TRBJ2-1,TRBV9,.,.,CASSVADNEQFF,TGTGCCAGCAGCGTAGCAGACAATGAGCAGTTCTTC
TRBJ2-1,TRBV7-3,TRBD2,.,CASSPGTSGIIGEQFF,TGTGCCAGCAGCCCCGGGACTAGCGGGATTATAGGTGAGCAGTTCTTC
TRBJ2-7,TRBV7-9,.,.,CASSFSREQYF,TGTGCCAGCAGCTTTTCCCGCGAGCAGTACTTC
TRBJ2-7,TRBV11-2,.,.,CASSSTGGTLDEQYF,TGTGCCAGCAGCTCCACGGGGGGCACTCTAGACGAGCAGTACTTC
TRBJ2-7,TRBV6-5,.,.,CASSYSTNVEQYF,TGTGCCAGCAGTTACTCAACTAACGTCGAGCAGTACTTC
TRBJ2-7,TRBV28,TRBD2,once,CASSAPPGRTVWYEQYF,TGTGCCAGCAGTGCCCCCCCCGGGAGGACCGTCTGGTACGAGCAGTACTTC